Listed below are T cell receptor beta chains from one sample, sequenced in a study of regulatory T cells. This table comes from immunoSEQ multiplex PCR, and its TCRdb copy is limited to in-frame clones, with some not included. The profile shows 15,000 or so clones, under 95% of them singletons. The sequencing sample was made of CD8+ T cells sorted from blood. The receptors stem from a person aged 18 to 29 with CD3G deficiency. Both conserved end residues are part of each CDR3. The D gene is left open where the match is weak. Not all rows give a size; the values are once, few, many and, for expanded clones, a class.

d_gene	j_gene	abundance	v_gene	CDR3aa	CDR3nt
NA	TRBJ1-2	large	TRBV9	CASSVVSGTPSGGYTF	TGTGCCAGCAGCGTAGTTTCCGGGACACCTTCCGGGGGCTACACCTTC
TRBD1	TRBJ2-7	NA	TRBV13	CASGITGGPDEQYF	TGTGCCAGCGGAATTACAGGGGGCCCTGACGAGCAGTACTTC
NA	TRBJ2-3	NA	TRBV7-2	CASSRLGDTQYF	TGTGCCAGCAGCCGACTTGGAGATACGCAGTATTTT
NA	TRBJ1-2	NA	TRBV5-1	CASSLDGEPGYGYTF	TGCGCCAGCAGCTTGGATGGGGAACCTGGGTATGGCTACACCTTC
NA	TRBJ1-2	NA	TRBV4-1	CASNGDGVNGYGYTF	TGCGCCAGCAATGGGGACGGAGTAAATGGGTATGGCTACACCTTC
TRBD2	TRBJ2-2	NA	TRBV6-6	CASSTWGGRNGELFF	TGTGCCAGCAGCACCTGGGGGGGGAGGAACGGGGAGCTGTTTTTT
NA	TRBJ1-2	NA	TRBV5-1	CASSLDGSNYGYTF	TGCGCCAGCAGCTTGGACGGTTCTAACTATGGCTACACCTTC
TRBD2	TRBJ2-7	NA	TRBV6-6	CASSTSGSRGSYEQYF	TGTGCCAGCAGTACTAGCGGGAGTAGAGGCTCCTACGAGCAGTACTTC
TRBD2	TRBJ2-7	medium-sized	TRBV7-6	CASSFDAGGTIEQYF	TGTGCCAGCAGCTTCGATGCGGGGGGGACTATTGAGCAGTACTTC
NA	TRBJ2-1	NA	TRBV13	CASSPVGTYNEQFF	TGTGCCAGCAGCCCAGTCGGGACTTACAATGAGCAGTTCTTC
TRBD2	TRBJ2-3	NA	TRBV7-9	CASSLGRTSGTDTQYF	TGTGCCAGCAGCTTAGGGAGGACTAGCGGCACAGATACGCAGTATTTT
NA	TRBJ1-2	NA	TRBV19	CASSPRTDYGYTF	TGTGCCAGTAGTCCCAGGACAGACTATGGCTACACCTTC
TRBD1	TRBJ2-2	NA	TRBV28	CASSTRDSNTGELFF	TGTGCCAGCAGTACCCGGGACAGTAACACCGGGGAGCTGTTTTTT
NA	TRBJ2-2	NA	TRBV9	CASSVKPGELFF	TGTGCCAGCAGCGTAAAGCCCGGGGAGCTGTTTTTT
TRBD2	TRBJ2-1	NA	TRBV13	CASSLGGGSYNEQFF	TGTGCCAGCAGCTTAGGCGGGGGGTCCTACAATGAGCAGTTCTTC
TRBD1	TRBJ2-7	NA	TRBV13	CASSLEGQGQYEQYF	TGTGCCAGCAGCTTAGAGGGACAGGGTCAGTACGAGCAGTACTTC
TRBD1	TRBJ1-1	NA	TRBV6-1	CASSEGFRGPTEAFF	TGTGCCAGCAGTGAAGGGTTCAGGGGGCCCACTGAAGCTTTCTTT
NA	TRBJ1-6	once	TRBV2	CASSDGLKVADSPLHF	TGTGCCAGCAGTGATGGTTTGAAGGTAGCGGATTCACCCCTCCACTTT
TRBD2	TRBJ2-1	NA	TRBV6-1	CASSDLAGGGNEQFF	TGTGCCAGCAGTGATCTAGCGGGAGGGGGAAATGAGCAGTTCTTC
TRBD2	TRBJ2-3	NA	TRBV10-2	CASGTSGGGDTQYF	TGCGCCAGCGGGACTAGCGGGGGGGGAGATACGCAGTATTTT
TRBD1	TRBJ1-4	NA	TRBV2	CASTRGQANEKLFF	TGTGCCAGCACCCGGGGACAGGCAAATGAAAAACTGTTTTTT
NA	TRBJ1-4	NA	TRBV7-9	CASSLGRRATNEKLFF	TGTGCCAGCAGCCTGGGACGTCGGGCAACTAATGAAAAACTGTTTTTT
NA	TRBJ1-6	NA	TRBV11-2	CASSLYRSPLHF	TGTGCCAGCAGCTTATACCGGTCACCCCTCCACTTT
TRBD1	TRBJ2-1	NA	TRBV9	CASSTPGQAFFEQFF	TGTGCCAGCAGCACCCCGGGACAGGCCTTTTTTGAGCAGTTCTTC
TRBD2	TRBJ2-5	NA	TRBV27	CASSLLAGAPQETQYF	TGTGCCAGCAGTCTCTTAGCGGGGGCCCCTCAAGAGACCCAGTACTTC
NA	TRBJ1-4	once	TRBV4-1	CASSQDGTRGVGEKLFF	TGCGCCAGCAGCCAAGACGGGACACGAGGGGTAGGCGAAAAACTGTTTTTT
TRBD2	TRBJ2-1	NA	TRBV9	CASSTREGYNEQFF	TGTGCCAGCAGCACCCGGGAGGGCTACAATGAGCAGTTCTTC
NA	TRBJ1-1	NA	TRBV6-1	CASSDGYATEAFF	TGTGCCAGCAGTGACGGTTACGCCACTGAAGCTTTCTTT
TRBD1	TRBJ2-5	NA	TRBV5-1	CASSPGQGQETQYF	TGCGCCAGCAGCCCAGGACAGGGACAAGAGACCCAGTACTTC
NA	TRBJ2-7	NA	TRBV19	CASSISSDSPYEQYF	TGTGCCAGTAGTATCAGCTCGGACAGCCCCTACGAGCAGTACTTC
NA	TRBJ2-1	NA	TRBV27	CASSNLQYYNEQFF	TGTGCCAGCAGTAATTTACAGTACTACAATGAGCAGTTCTTC
NA	TRBJ2-1	NA	TRBV6-1	CASGRDSYNEQFF	TGTGCCAGCGGCCGGGACTCATACAATGAGCAGTTCTTC
NA	TRBJ1-1	NA	TRBV6-5	CASSPLGRGKTEAFF	TGTGCCAGCAGCCCCCTGGGGAGGGGGAAGACGGAAGCTTTCTTT
NA	TRBJ2-7	NA	TRBV5-8	CASSLWTPAYEQYF	TGTGCCAGCAGCTTGTGGACGCCCGCCTACGAGCAGTACTTC
NA	TRBJ2-3	NA	TRBV13	CASSSRRENTDTQYF	TGTGCCAGCAGCTCCCGAAGGGAGAACACAGATACGCAGTATTTT
NA	TRBJ2-7	once	TRBV11-2	CASSSVLGSYEQYF	TGTGCCAGCAGCTCGGTCCTAGGATCCTACGAGCAGTACTTC
NA	TRBJ2-7	NA	TRBV18	CASSPTVSYEQYF	TGTGCCAGCTCACCAACAGTCTCCTACGAGCAGTACTTC
NA	TRBJ2-3	NA	TRBV5-6	CASSLGRGWGTDTQYF	TGTGCCAGCAGCTTGGGGCGGGGATGGGGGACAGATACGCAGTATTTT
NA	TRBJ1-1	few	TRBV5-4	CASSLFFGRGNTEAFF	TGTGCCAGCAGCTTGTTTTTCGGAAGGGGGAACACTGAAGCTTTCTTT
TRBD2	TRBJ2-1	NA	TRBV5-6	CASSFGTTGHNEQFF	TGTGCCAGCAGCTTCGGGACTACGGGCCACAATGAGCAGTTCTTC
TRBD2	TRBJ2-1	once	TRBV7-9	CASSPTGTRRMNEQFF	TGTGCCAGCAGCCCGACCGGGACTAGACGAATGAATGAGCAGTTCTTC
NA	TRBJ2-7	NA	TRBV7-8	CASSLGPRTSSYEQYF	TGTGCCAGCAGCTTAGGTCCGAGGACTTCCTCCTACGAGCAGTACTTC
NA	TRBJ2-3	NA	TRBV7-9	CASSLAIGTEATDTQYF	TGTGCCAGCAGCTTAGCGATCGGTACGGAGGCAACAGATACGCAGTATTTT
NA	TRBJ2-7	NA	TRBV28	CASSPRHSYEQYF	TGTGCCAGCAGTCCCCGACACTCCTACGAGCAGTACTTC
NA	TRBJ2-5	NA	TRBV7-9	CASSFQDGEETQYF	TGTGCCAGCAGCTTCCAGGACGGGGAAGAGACCCAGTACTTC
TRBD2	TRBJ2-7	NA	TRBV7-9	CASTQTWGGGEQYF	TGTGCCAGCACCCAAACCTGGGGGGGAGGCGAGCAGTACTTC
NA	TRBJ1-1	NA	TRBV28	CASSPTRGGTSDTEAFF	TGTGCCAGCAGTCCTACCCGGGGAGGAACTTCGGACACTGAAGCTTTCTTT